These T cell receptor beta chains were read from a single sample in a study of early T cells in non-severe SARS-CoV-2 infection. TCRdb redid the calling of the 5' RACE reads with MiXCR, one entry per CDR3 protein. The table has tens of thousands of distinct CDR3 sequences, around 13% seen once; the top ten hold 4.5% to 5.5%. Source material: whole blood. These receptors came from an adult who was a healthcare worker with PCR-confirmed SARS-CoV-2 infection or an uninfected control (not recorded which). The conserved cysteine and the conserved F or W are not part of the CDR3 here. A D gene is named only where the DNA matches it firmly. Clone sizes are given selectively: once, few, many, or a class where the clone is expanded.

CDR3,J,V,length,D,size
ASSAGWSGNTIY,TRBJ1-3,TRBV27,12,NA,NA
ASSLSGPLETQY,TRBJ2-5,TRBV12-3/TRBV12-4,12,NA,many
ASSEGGAGTEAF,TRBJ1-1,TRBV12-3/TRBV12-4,12,TRBD1,NA
ASSPQVAENDEQF,TRBJ2-1,TRBV18,13,NA,many
ASSYSTGLGNTIY,TRBJ1-3,TRBV6-6,13,TRBD1,few
ASSHWSSYNEQF,TRBJ2-1,TRBV3-1,12,NA,many
ASSFASGGTGELF,TRBJ2-2,TRBV5-1,13,TRBD2,NA
ASSPGGGPYGYT,TRBJ1-2,TRBV11-2,12,NA,NA
AISELGSQETQY,TRBJ2-5,TRBV10-3,12,NA,many
ASSSRPNYGYT,TRBJ1-2,TRBV7-2,11,NA,many
ASSSRDLSYEQY,TRBJ2-7,TRBV11-1,12,NA,few
ASSPPGQQETQY,TRBJ2-5,TRBV18,12,NA,many
ASSSDRLLITEAF,TRBJ1-1,TRBV6-2/TRBV6-3,13,NA,NA
ASTPRSSFSVHQPQH,TRBJ1-5,TRBV19,15,NA,NA
SARDNAGGDIQY,TRBJ2-4,TRBV20-1,12,TRBD2,many
SVVGTSGSPDTQY,TRBJ2-3,TRBV29-1,13,TRBD2,few
ASSASLGGSGNTIY,TRBJ1-3,TRBV9,14,NA,NA
ASSQDWAGGLNNEQF,TRBJ2-1,TRBV4-1,15,TRBD2,few
ASSQDRRVKY,TRBJ2-7,TRBV4-2,10,NA,NA
ASSSPGQVEQY,TRBJ2-7,TRBV4-3,11,TRBD1,NA
ASSPEEGYGYT,TRBJ1-2,TRBV18,11,NA,NA
SVLLGRKKETQY,TRBJ2-5,TRBV29-1,12,NA,few
ASGRTGTDQLTD,TRBJ1-3,TRBV12-5,12,TRBD1,NA
ASTLRAGQGNTIY,TRBJ1-3,TRBV12-3/TRBV12-4,13,NA,few
ASSSKTNTGELF,TRBJ2-2,TRBV7-3,12,NA,NA
ASSTRQGQRDNSPLH,TRBJ1-6,TRBV5-1,15,TRBD1,NA
ASSFLGAGETQY,TRBJ2-5,TRBV6-1,12,NA,NA
ASSHRLVLAGSYNEQF,TRBJ2-1,TRBV6-2/TRBV6-3,16,TRBD2,NA